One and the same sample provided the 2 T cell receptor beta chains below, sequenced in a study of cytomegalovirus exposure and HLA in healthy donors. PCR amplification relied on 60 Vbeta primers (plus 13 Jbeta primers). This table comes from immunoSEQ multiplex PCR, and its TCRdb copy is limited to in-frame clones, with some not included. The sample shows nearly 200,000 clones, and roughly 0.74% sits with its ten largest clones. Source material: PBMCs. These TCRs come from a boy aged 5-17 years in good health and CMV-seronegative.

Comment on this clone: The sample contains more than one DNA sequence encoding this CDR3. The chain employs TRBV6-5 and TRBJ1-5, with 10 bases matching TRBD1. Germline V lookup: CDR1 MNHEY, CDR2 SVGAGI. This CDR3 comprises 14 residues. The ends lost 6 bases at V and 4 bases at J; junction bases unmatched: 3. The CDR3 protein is CASSPDRGNQPQHF. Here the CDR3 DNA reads TGTGCCAGCAGCCCGGACAGGGGGAATCAGCCCCAGCATTTT.

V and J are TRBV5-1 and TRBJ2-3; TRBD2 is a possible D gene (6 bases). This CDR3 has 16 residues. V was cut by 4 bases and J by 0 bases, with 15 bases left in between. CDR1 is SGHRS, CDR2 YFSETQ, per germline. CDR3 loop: CASSTHSGSSTDTQYF. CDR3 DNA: TGCGCCAGCAGCACCCATAGCGGATCTAGCACAGATACGCAGTATTTT.